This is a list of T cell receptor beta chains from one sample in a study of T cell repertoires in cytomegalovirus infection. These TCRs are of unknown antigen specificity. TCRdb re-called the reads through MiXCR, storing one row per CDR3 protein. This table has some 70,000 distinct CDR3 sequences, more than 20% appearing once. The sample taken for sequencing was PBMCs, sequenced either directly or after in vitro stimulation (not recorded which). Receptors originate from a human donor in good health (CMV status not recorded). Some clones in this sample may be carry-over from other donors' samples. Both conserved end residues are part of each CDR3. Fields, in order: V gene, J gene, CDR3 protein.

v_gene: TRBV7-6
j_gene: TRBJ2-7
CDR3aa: CASSLRGPYEQYF

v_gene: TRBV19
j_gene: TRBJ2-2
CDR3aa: CASSAYRRTGELFF

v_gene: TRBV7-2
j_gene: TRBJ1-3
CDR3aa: CASSLGVGISGNTIYF

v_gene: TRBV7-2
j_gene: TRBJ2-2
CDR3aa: CASSFSGQGGTGELFF

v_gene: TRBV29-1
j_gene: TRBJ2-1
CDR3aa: CSGRTSGSNYRSYNEQFF

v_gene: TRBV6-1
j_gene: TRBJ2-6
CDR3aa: CASAGLAGEAGANVLTF

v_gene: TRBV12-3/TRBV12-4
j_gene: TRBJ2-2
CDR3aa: CASRGAAGKNTGELFF

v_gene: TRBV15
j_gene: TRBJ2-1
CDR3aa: CATSPEGGGGSSYNEQFF

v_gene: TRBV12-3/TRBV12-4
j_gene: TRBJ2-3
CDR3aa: CATVGVVDTQYF

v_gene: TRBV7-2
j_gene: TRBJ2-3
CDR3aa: CAVRGAVDTQYF

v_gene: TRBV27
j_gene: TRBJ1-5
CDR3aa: CASSHYAIPGQGNQPQHF

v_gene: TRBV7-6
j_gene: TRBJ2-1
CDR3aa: CASSPGLRKRNEQFF

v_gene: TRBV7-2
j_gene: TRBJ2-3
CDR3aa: CASSLQRAGGTDTQYF

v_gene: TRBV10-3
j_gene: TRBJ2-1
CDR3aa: CATGSVEGTYNEQFF

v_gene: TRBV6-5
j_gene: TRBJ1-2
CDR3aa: CASRRGQDGYGYTF

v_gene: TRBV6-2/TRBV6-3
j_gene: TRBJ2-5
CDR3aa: CASSLRGTGILETQYF

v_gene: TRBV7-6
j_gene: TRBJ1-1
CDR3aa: CASSRGQGSTEAFF

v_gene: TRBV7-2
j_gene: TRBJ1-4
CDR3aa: CASSYDRGNNEKLFF

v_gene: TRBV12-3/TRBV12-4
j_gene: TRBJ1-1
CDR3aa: CASSSGVNTEASF

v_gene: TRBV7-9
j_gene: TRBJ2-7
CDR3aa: CASSRNYEQYF

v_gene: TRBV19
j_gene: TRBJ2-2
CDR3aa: CASSISTSLVITGELFF